This T cell receptor beta chain was identified during a study of blood T cells in healthy people across ages. Overall study results and limits: A strong correlation was found between TCR beta diversity and the percentage of naive T cells. Diversity was higher, and naive CD4+ cells more numerous, in long-lived donors than in aged donors.

Germline V gene sequence: CDR1 MNHEY, CDR2 SVGAGI. V dropped 2 bases and J dropped 2; count of bases not matched to a gene: 5. The CDR3 sequence is 16 residues long. The individuals who served as donors were healthy Caucasians living in Russia, aged about 6 to 95. With a J-beta primer mix and a sample-barcoded 5' primer, a second PCR ran roughly 6 to 11 cycles. TCRdb recomputed calls from the 5' RACE reads with MiXCR, one row per CDR3 protein. The sample carries 550,000 to 750,000 distinct CDR3 sequences, roughly 20% recorded once. Only a few counts were recorded for this clonotype. The antigen is undetermined.

The chain uses TRBV6-5 and TRBJ2-3, with 9 bases fitting TRBD1. The receptor was derived from a man between 65 and 85 years old in good health. Material for sequencing was blood. For the CDR3, the DNA is TGTGCCAGCAGTTACCGCCGGGACAGGGCCACAGATACGCAGTATTTT. It yields the protein CASSYRRDRATDTQYF.